Listed below are T cell receptor beta chains from one sample, sequenced in a study of identifying expanded T cells in peripheral blood. Only in-frame clones appear in the TCRdb table, and some are missing; sequencing was by immunoSEQ multiplex PCR. The table shows 70,000 or so clones, with 90% occurring only once. What was sequenced was blood. These receptor sequences come from a person between 18 and 75 years old in good health. Both conserved end residues are part of each CDR3. Some rows have no size entry. The others give once, few or many, or a class for an expanded clone.

>TRBJ2-1|-|TRBV5-1
CASSLVSGRSNEQFF
>TRBJ2-5|-|TRBV5-4
CASSRADRVVETQYF
>TRBJ2-7|-|TRBV5-8
CASSRDRVYEQYF
>TRBJ2-2|-|TRBV7-2
CASSPGQITNTGELFF
>TRBJ1-2|-|TRBV27
CASSPDGPNYGYTF
>TRBJ2-1|-|TRBV11-2
CASGFQRGLADNEQFF
>TRBJ2-1|-|TRBV7-6
CASSLGTSFEQFF
>TRBJ1-2|-|TRBV11-2
CASSLIREGGYTF
>TRBJ2-3|-|TRBV6-5
CASSSPAFTDTQYF
>TRBJ1-2|-|TRBV28
CASSPARNYGYTF
>TRBJ1-1|-|TRBV5-1
CASSLEGTNLAFF
>TRBJ2-5|-|TRBV13
CASSLEETQYF
>TRBJ2-7|few|TRBV7-2
CASNPGTHYEQYF
>TRBJ1-1|-|TRBV7-2
CASSRTGNEAFF
>TRBJ1-2|-|TRBV25-1
CASSEVEGAGGYTF
>TRBJ2-3|-|TRBV6-6
CASSLGTGTDTQYF
>TRBJ1-3|-|TRBV2
CASNQEFGNTIYF
>TRBJ1-2|-|TRBV5-4
CASSLETPGSGYTF
>TRBJ2-1|-|TRBV29-1
CSVDLTGSSYNEQFF
>TRBJ2-7|-|TRBV28
CASSPGTGAYEQYF
>TRBJ2-7|-|TRBV9
CASSVPITTSAPYEQYF